What follows are 15 T cell receptor beta chains derived from one specimen sequenced in a study of cytomegalovirus exposure and HLA in healthy donors. With 60 Vbeta and 13 Jbeta primers, the PCR was carried out. Measured with immunoSEQ multiplex PCR; TCRdb has only the in-frame clones, and not every one. The data show some 190,000 clones, about 85% seen once. Source material: PBMCs. These receptors came from a boy between 2 and 15 years old in good health and CMV-seronegative.

With regard to this clone: The identical CDR3 is also encoded by other nucleotide sequences in the sample. This rearrangement joins TRBV5-4 to TRBJ2-3; unclear D gene. V was trimmed by 0 bases and J by 4 bases, leaving 6 bases between them. Germline V gene lookup returns CDR1 SGHNT and CDR2 YYREEE (reference sequence). The CDR3 covers 13 residues. CDR3 bases: TGTGCCAGCAGCTTGGCCATGTCAGATACGCAGTATTTT. It encodes CASSLAMSDTQYF.

The rearrangement joins TRBV18 to TRBJ1-3, with 9 nucleotides matching TRBD1. CDR3 size: 16 residues. With V trimmed by 2 bases and J by 3 bases, 5 bases remained unmatched. CDR1 is KGHSH and CDR2 is LQKENI in the germline V gene. CDR3 sequence reads: CASSPRDRVNGNTIYF. The CDR3 DNA follows: TGTGCCAGCTCACCAAGGGACAGGGTTAATGGAAACACCATATATTTT.

The chain joins TRBV5-1 to TRBJ2-7, with D perhaps matching TRBD2 (6 bases). The CDR3 has 16 residues. V was pared by 0 bases and J by 2 bases, with 15 bases between. Germline CDR1 reads SGHRS; CDR2 reads YFSETQ. In DNA form, the CDR3 reads TGCGCCAGCAGCTTGGGTGGAGGCGGGAATACCTACGAGCAGTACTTC. Residues: CASSLGGGGNTYEQYF.

The rearrangement uses TRBV29-1 and TRBJ1-1, with a possible D match to TRBD1 (5 bases). Trimming cost V 7 bases and J 4 bases, with 13 bases left between them. CDR3 length: 12 residues. The germline gives CDR1 SQVTM, CDR2 ANQGSEA. The CDR3 bases are TGCAGCGCTAAGGGGTACGGCACTGAAGCTTTCTTT. The encoded protein is CSAKGYGTEAFF.

The V and J genes are TRBV28 and TRBJ2-1, with D maybe TRBD1 (6 bases). The V and J ends lost 5 bases and 0 bases respectively, with 23 bases between them. The CDR3 length is 19 residues. Germline V CDR1 and CDR2: MDHEN, SYDVKM. The CDR3 region is CASSQSYDRWIDSYNEQFF. The CDR3 DNA is TGTGCCAGCAGTCAAAGCTATGACAGGTGGATTGACTCCTACAATGAGCAGTTCTTC.

The V call is TRBV6-5, the J call TRBJ1-6; D uncertain. V was shortened by 2 bases and J by 8 bases, with 10 bases between the two germline ends. The CDR3 has 14 amino acids. Germline V gene sequence: CDR1 MNHEY, CDR2 SVGAGI. The CDR3: CASSYRQVDSPLHF. CDR3 bases: TGTGCCAGCAGTTACCGCCAGGTAGATTCACCCCTCCACTTT.

This sequence joins TRBV2 and TRBJ1-1, with TRBD1 as a possible D gene (5 bases). CDR1 SNHLY and CDR2 FYNNEI come from the germline V gene. This CDR3 is 14 amino acids long. The V gene lost 6 bases and the J gene lost 3 bases, with 14 bases spanning the gap. The CDR3 DNA is TGTGCCAGCAGGGCGCGGGAAGGGGACACTGAAGCTTTCTTT. It is translated as CASRAREGDTEAFF.

V gene TRBV6-1 combines with J gene TRBJ1-1, with D tentatively TRBD1 (6 bases). Trimming removed 6 bases at V and 1 base at J, with 9 bases between. The V gene's germline CDR1 is MNHNS and CDR2 SASEGT. The CDR3 has 13 amino acids. The CDR3 DNA follows: TGTGCCAGCAGCTCGACAGGGAACACTGAAGCTTTCTTT. Protein: CASSSTGNTEAFF.

This clone was seen only a few times. The gene calls are TRBV7-9 and TRBJ1-1; D ambiguous. There are 15 residues in the CDR3. Germline V lookup: CDR1 SEHNR, CDR2 FQNEAQ (reference sequence). Deletions cut 4 bases from V and 8 bases from J, with 20 bases between. CDR3 region: CASSSYPGAMGEAFF. DNA of the CDR3: TGTGCCAGCAGCTCATATCCGGGAGCCATGGGGGAAGCTTTCTTT.

The V gene is TRBV19, the J gene TRBJ1-5; possible D gene TRBD1, 6 bases. The germline CDR1 and CDR2 sequences are LNHDA and SQIVND (reference sequence). The CDR3 loop spans 16 amino acids. Trimming took 9 bases from V and 6 from J, leaving 24 bases between them. The CDR3 loop reads CASHVGGGASSQPQHF. CDR3 in DNA: TGTGCCAGCCATGTGGGTGGGGGGGCCTCTAGTCAGCCCCAGCATTTT.

The table lists this clone with a count of one. The J gene is TRBJ1-1, the V gene TRBV6-1; D remains unclear. CDR1 and CDR2 (germline): MNHNS, SASEGT. CDR3 length equals 13 residues. The germline V and J ends were trimmed by 6 bases and 4 bases, with 12 bases remaining between them. The DNA for the CDR3 is TGTGCCAGCAGGCCTAGGGAGACCACTGAAGCTTTCTTT. Translation: CASRPRETTEAFF.

A note on this clone: The junction departs from the called germline gene at one end, perhaps through a read error. The CDR3 loop reads CASSQIIRASSSYGQYF. As DNA, the CDR3 is TGCGCCAGCAGTCAAATAATTAGGGCATCTAGCTCCTACGGGCAGTACTTC. The chain is built from TRBV23-1 and TRBJ2-7, with a tentative D call TRBD2 (5 bases). Being an ORF, TRBV23-1 has a function that is uncertain. The CDR3 runs to 17 residues.

This chain joins TRBV28 and TRBJ2-1; tentatively, D is TRBD2 (6 bases). CDR1 and CDR2 (germline): MDHEN, SYDVKM. The V and J ends lost 1 base and 8 bases respectively, with 15 bases between them. The CDR3 runs 15 residues. CDR3 amino acids: CASSLFSGTLYEQFF. The CDR3 nucleotides read TGTGCCAGCAGTTTATTCTCCGGGACTCTATATGAGCAGTTCTTC.

This clone appeared a single time. The chain is built from TRBV6-5 and TRBJ2-1, with TRBD2 identical over 11 bases. The CDR3 length is 16 residues. With V trimmed by 4 bases and J by 1 base, 3 bases remained unmatched. Germline values: CDR1 MNHEY, CDR2 SVGAGI. The CDR3 loop reads CASSSLAGVSYNEQFF. CDR3 DNA sequence: TGTGCCAGCAGTTCACTAGCGGGAGTTTCCTACAATGAGCAGTTCTTC.

Of note for this clone: One end of the junction fails to match germline, which may point to a read error. Within the sample, other DNA sequences also encode this same CDR3. CDR3 nucleotide sequence: TGTGCCAGCTCACCGGATCGGTCCCTAGTTCTTTATGGCTACACCTTT. It is translated as CASSPDRSLVLYGYTF. J is TRBJ1-2 and V is TRBV18, with unresolved D. CDR3 length: 16 amino acids. The germline V gene has CDR1 KGHSH and CDR2 LQKENI.